One and the same sample provided the 29 T cell receptor beta chains below, sequenced in a study of T-cell reconstitution after alpha-beta-depleted transplantation in children. Unique molecular identifiers were incorporated into the prepared TCRbeta library. TCRdb passed the PCR reads through MiXCR, listing each CDR3 protein once. The sample shows under 300,000 distinct CDR3 sequences, 9% to 10% of them seen only once. The input for sequencing was PBMCs from the stem cell graft donor, taken from the stem cell graft. These receptor sequences come from a human donor who donated a stem cell graft to a child with SCID.

This clonotype was counted ten times or more. The V and J genes are TRBV20-1 and TRBJ2-3; TRBD2 aligns across 13 bases. This CDR3 comprises 19 residues. The germline V gene encodes CDR1 DFQATT and CDR2 SNEGSKA (reference sequence). Trimming removed 5 bases from V and 1 base from J; junction bases left unmatched: 15. In DNA, the CDR3 is TGCAGTGCTCGAATAGGACTAGCGGGGGCTAGGCGAGGCACAGATACGCAGTATTTT. This translates into CSARIGLAGARRGTDTQYF.

This clonotype was detected ten times or more. The chain is built from TRBV10-3 and TRBJ1-3, with unresolved D. The CDR3 consists of 12 residues. V was pared by 8 bases and J by 8 bases, with 13 bases between. Germline V gene sequence: CDR1 ENHRY, CDR2 SYGVKD. CDR3 loop: CAIGQGGDTIYF. CDR3 bases: TGTGCCATCGGGCAAGGTGGGGACACCATATATTTT.

This sequence joins TRBV2 and TRBJ1-2; TRBD1 aligns across 9 bases. CDR3 length equals 14 residues. From germline, CDR1 is SNHLY and CDR2 FYNNEI. Losses at the gene ends were 4 bases for V and 5 bases for J; bases not matched to a gene: 5. This CDR3 reads CASSGTGVDYGYTF. In DNA, the CDR3 is TGTGCCAGCAGTGGGACAGGGGTGGATTATGGCTACACCTTC.

This clonotype was detected many times. The rearrangement joins TRBV7-2 to TRBJ2-1; 8 bases agree with TRBD2. This CDR3 region has 17 residues. After removal of 4 bases from V and 0 bases from J, the junction contained 8 bases not matched to a gene. CDR1 and CDR2 (germline): SGHTA, FQGNSA. The CDR3 sequence is CASSSSRGASSYNEQFF. The CDR3 region has the DNA TGTGCCAGCAGCTCCTCGCGGGGGGCGAGCTCCTACAATGAGCAGTTCTTC. The variable domain in full, with the rest retrieved from reference TRBV7-2 and TRBJ2-1, is GAGVSQSPSNKVTEKGKDVELRCDPISGHTALYWYRQSLGQGLEFLIYFQGNSAPDKSGLPSDRFSAERTGGSVSTLTIQRTQQEDSAVYLCASSSSRGASSYNEQFFGPGTRLTVL.

The V call is TRBV7-9, the J call TRBJ1-1; D possibly corresponds to TRBD1 (6 bases). V was clipped by 1 base and J by 1 base, with 13 bases between them. The V gene's germline CDR1 is SEHNR and CDR2 FQNEAQ (reference sequence). This CDR3 spans 16 amino acids. The CDR3 DNA reads as TGTGCCAGCAGCTTAGAGGGGGGATGGCCGAACACTGAAGCTTTCTTT. Encoded protein: CASSLEGGWPNTEAFF.

To note about this clonotype: This clone may be a read error of a much larger clone one base away. V is TRBV2 and J is TRBJ2-4; 11 nucleotides line up with TRBD1. Germline CDR1 and CDR2: SNHLY and FYNNEI. The CDR3 consists of 13 residues. CDR3 amino acids: CASNGQGAGIQNF. For the CDR3, the DNA is TGTGCCAGCAACGGACAGGGGGCAGGCATTCAGAACTTC.

This clonotype showed up many times. This chain uses TRBV20-1 with TRBJ2-7, with a possible D match to TRBD1 (6 bases). Germline assignment: CDR1 DFQATT and CDR2 SNEGSKA (reference sequence). This CDR3 has 14 amino acids. Trimming shortened V by 0 bases and J by 3 bases, and 12 bases separated the two germline ends. CDR3 protein: CSAREAGVDYEQYF. In DNA, the CDR3 is TGCAGTGCTAGAGAAGCAGGGGTCGACTACGAGCAGTACTTC.

In its sample, this clonotype was seen a few times. V gene TRBV11-2 combines with J gene TRBJ2-7; 9 bases agree with TRBD1. Per germline, CDR1 SGHAT and CDR2 FQNNGV. Trimming took 3 bases from V and 3 from J; bases not matched to a gene: 18. The CDR3 is 19 amino acids. The CDR3 DNA follows: TGTGCCAGCAGCTTGCCGGGGGACAGGGCACAACGAACCGACTACGAGCAGTACTTC. This translates into CASSLPGDRAQRTDYEQYF. Supplemented by reference TRBV11-2 and TRBJ2-7, the full variable domain reads EAGVAQSPRYKIIEKRQSVAFWCNPISGHATLYWYQQILGQGPKLLIQFQNNGVVDDSQLPKDRFSAERLKGVDSTLKIQPAKLEDSAVYLCASSLPGDRAQRTDYEQYFGPGTRLTVT.

This clonotype has ten or more counts. This rearrangement joins TRBV5-5 to TRBJ1-2; 7 positions match TRBD1. CDR3 size: 14 residues. Germline V lookup: CDR1 SGHKS, CDR2 YYEKEE (reference sequence). V lost 0 bases to trimming and J lost 7 bases; unmatched junction nucleotides: 6. CDR3 sequence reads: CASSLGTGVGGYTF. CDR3 coding DNA: TGTGCCAGCAGCTTGGGCACAGGGGTCGGTGGCTACACCTTC. The full variable domain, with the rest looked up from reference TRBV5-5 and TRBJ1-2, is DAGVTQSPTHLIKTRGQQVTLRCSPISGHKSVSWYQQVLGQGPQFIFQYYEKEERGRGNFPDRFSARQFPNYSSELNVNALLLGDSALYLCASSLGTGVGGYTFGSGTRLTVV.

This clonotype was counted ten times or more. The rearrangement links TRBV15 to TRBJ2-5; TRBD2 is a possible D gene (5 bases). Trimming removed 0 bases from V and 4 bases from J, with 12 bases in between. This CDR3 is 15 amino acids long. The V gene's germline CDR1 is LNHNV and CDR2 YYDKDF (reference sequence). The CDR3 DNA reads as TGTGCCACCAGCAGAGATCGTGGAGGAGGAGAGACCCAGTACTTC. It translates to CATSRDRGGGETQYF.

This chain links TRBV9 with TRBJ1-2, with TRBD1 as a possible D gene (6 bases). V lost 1 base to trimming and J lost 4 bases, with 17 bases between them. Germline CDR1 reads SGDLS; CDR2 reads YYNGEE. The CDR3 covers 16 residues. The CDR3 is CASSVFPRRGFYGYTF. CDR3 sequence (DNA): TGTGCCAGCAGCGTATTCCCCAGGAGGGGGTTCTATGGCTACACCTTC.

There are many counts of this clonotype. The V gene is TRBV12-3 or TRBV12-4, the J gene TRBJ1-5; the D gene is possibly TRBD1 (6 bases). Trimming took 7 bases from V and 3 from J, leaving 10 bases between them. This CDR3 comprises 13 residues. CDR3 sequence (DNA): TGTGCCAGCACCCCAGGGGACAATCAGCCCCAGCATTTT. The encoded protein is CASTPGDNQPQHF.

This clonotype occurred many times. The genes are TRBV28 and TRBJ1-5; D gene ambiguous. Germline CDR1 reads MDHEN; CDR2 reads SYDVKM. Trimming shortened V by 1 base and J by 0 bases, and 4 bases separated the two germline ends. CDR3 length: 14 amino acids. The CDR3 DNA sequence: TGTGCCAGCAGTTTATCTAATAGCAATCAGCCCCAGCATTTT. Translating gives CASSLSNSNQPQHF. Based on the CDR3 plus reference TRBV28 and TRBJ1-5, the full variable domain is DVKVTQSSRYLVKRTGEKVFLECVQDMDHENMFWYRQDPGLGLRLIYFSYDVKMKEKGDIPEGYSVSREKKERFSLILESASTNQTSMYLCASSLSNSNQPQHFGDGTRLSIL.

At least ten counts were recorded for this clonotype. The rearrangement joins TRBV5-1 to TRBJ2-7, with TRBD1 matching over 12 bases. The CDR3 totals 15 residues. Germline V gene sequence: CDR1 SGHRS, CDR2 YFSETQ. J was trimmed by 7 bases and V by 5 bases; bases with no gene match: 10. CDR3 loop: CASRPRDRGREEQYF. Here the CDR3 DNA reads TGCGCCAGCAGGCCTCGGGACAGGGGGCGGGAAGAGCAGTACTTC.

This clonotype has at least ten counts. CDR3 sequence reads: CASSPGRRYSNQPQHF. The CDR3 region has the DNA TGTGCCAGCAGCCCCGGACGGAGATATAGCAATCAGCCCCAGCATTTT. The rearrangement joins TRBV12-3 or TRBV12-4 to TRBJ1-5, with D unresolved. The CDR3 loop spans 16 amino acids. Trimming pared 6 bases from V and 0 bases from J, leaving 15 bases between.

This rearrangement joins TRBV18 to TRBJ1-5; 7 bases match TRBD1. V shed 3 bases and J 0 bases; nucleotides not matched to a gene: 8. The CDR3 extends over 17 amino acids. Germline V gene sequence: CDR1 KGHSH, CDR2 LQKENI. In nucleotides, the CDR3 is TGTGCCAGCTCACCCGGCAGGGGGGATGATAGCAATCAGCCCCAGCATTTT. The encoded protein is CASSPGRGDDSNQPQHF.

This CDR3 is CASSLDGGTESTEAFF. The CDR3 region has the DNA TGCGCCAGCAGCTTGGATGGAGGGACGGAGTCCACTGAAGCTTTCTTT. This rearrangement joins TRBV5-1 to TRBJ1-1, with D possibly matching TRBD1 (5 bases). The CDR3 sequence is 16 residues long. The germline CDR1 and CDR2 sequences are SGHRS and YFSETQ. Trimming pared 0 bases from V and 4 bases from J, leaving 16 bases between.

This clonotype has ten or more counts. The J gene is TRBJ2-7, the V gene TRBV11-2; TRBD1 matches at 7 bases. Trimming at V came to 5 bases and at J to 3 bases, leaving 7 bases not matched to a gene. CDR1 SGHAT and CDR2 FQNNGV come from the germline V gene. This CDR3 spans 14 amino acids. CDR3 sequence: CASSIGQDYYEQYF. CDR3 coding DNA: TGTGCCAGCAGCATTGGACAGGATTACTACGAGCAGTACTTC.

The sample holds many counts of this clonotype. The J gene is TRBJ2-1, the V gene TRBV5-1, with unresolved D. The V end lost 2 bases, the J end lost 10 bases, and 13 bases lay between the germline ends. Germline values: CDR1 SGHRS, CDR2 YFSETQ. This CDR3 contains 13 residues. CDR3 sequence reads: CASSFGRPNEQFF. The CDR3 coding sequence is TGCGCCAGCAGCTTCGGCAGGCCGAACGAGCAGTTCTTC.

The V and J genes are TRBV18 and TRBJ1-5; TRBD1 matches at 7 bases. V lost 3 bases, J lost 5 bases, and 4 bases stayed unmatched. Germline V gene lookup returns CDR1 KGHSH and CDR2 LQKENI. The CDR3 has 14 amino acids. CDR3 sequence reads: CASSPRDRDQPQHF. CDR3 nucleotides: TGTGCCAGCTCACCGCGGGACAGAGATCAGCCCCAGCATTTT.

There are many counts of this clonotype. The chain combines TRBV7-2 with TRBJ1-2; D ambiguous. Germline V gene lookup returns CDR1 SGHTA and CDR2 FQGNSA. This CDR3 has 12 amino acids. V shed 7 bases and J shed 0 bases, with 6 bases lying between them. CDR3 residues: CASTDANYGYTF. The CDR3 DNA reads TGTGCCAGCACCGATGCTAACTATGGCTACACCTTC.

This clonotype has a count of ten or more. This chain connects TRBV20-1 to TRBJ2-4; 9 bases are a match to TRBD2. Trimming at V came to 1 base and at J to 9 bases, leaving 4 bases not matched to a gene. Germline V gene sequence: CDR1 DFQATT, CDR2 SNEGSKA (reference sequence). The length of the CDR3 is 13 residues. CDR3 nucleotides: TGCAGTGCTAGAGGCGGGGGGGCTCCCATTCAGTACTTC. As protein: CSARGGGAPIQYF.

This clonotype was counted at least ten times. The V call is TRBV28, the J call TRBJ2-2, with 11 positions matching TRBD1. J gave up 6 bases and V 2 bases, and 5 bases lay outside the gene matches. Germline CDR1 is MDHEN and CDR2 is SYDVKM. The CDR3 is 16 amino acids. This CDR3 is CASSLTQDRGPGELFF. The CDR3 DNA sequence: TGTGCCAGCAGTTTAACTCAGGACAGGGGGCCCGGGGAGCTGTTTTTT. The whole variable domain, filled in from reference TRBV28 and TRBJ2-2, reads DVKVTQSSRYLVKRTGEKVFLECVQDMDHENMFWYRQDPGLGLRLIYFSYDVKMKEKGDIPEGYSVSREKKERFSLILESASTNQTSMYLCASSLTQDRGPGELFFGEGSRLTVL.

The CDR3 is CASSRRANPLNSNQPQHF. The CDR3 DNA reads TGTGCCAGCAGCCGCCGGGCCAACCCTTTGAATAGCAATCAGCCCCAGCATTTT. This chain connects TRBV6-2 or TRBV6-3 to TRBJ1-5; D remains ambiguous. This CDR3 is built from 18 residues. V lost 6 bases to trimming and J lost 0 bases, with 21 bases between them. Germline assignment: CDR1 MNHEY and CDR2 SVGEGT.

This clonotype has at least ten counts. V usage is TRBV7-8 and J usage is TRBJ1-4; possibly TRBD1 for D (5 bases). Germline CDR1 is SGHVS and CDR2 is FQNEAQ. Trimming pared 5 bases from V and 4 bases from J, leaving 11 bases between. The length of the CDR3 is 14 residues. CDR3 protein: CASSPGTVNEKLFF. The CDR3 DNA is TGTGCCAGCAGCCCCGGGACGGTTAATGAAAAACTGTTTTTT.

This clonotype was picked up many times. This sequence joins TRBV7-2 and TRBJ2-2, with 10 bases fitting TRBD1. The CDR3 contains 15 residues. V gave up 5 bases and J gave up 5 bases; unmatched junction bases: 5. Germline V gene lookup returns CDR1 SGHTA and CDR2 FQGNSA. In DNA form, the CDR3 reads TGTGCCAGCAGCCCCGGGACAGGGGTAACCGGGGAGCTGTTTTTT. Encoded protein: CASSPGTGVTGELFF. Full variable domain (remainder filled in from reference TRBV7-2 and TRBJ2-2): GAGVSQSPSNKVTEKGKDVELRCDPISGHTALYWYRQSLGQGLEFLIYFQGNSAPDKSGLPSDRFSAERTGGSVSTLTIQRTQQEDSAVYLCASSPGTGVTGELFFGEGSRLTVL.

At least ten counts were recorded for this clonotype. The CDR3 nucleotides are TGCGCCAGCAGCTTTTCAGGGTCACCCAATGAGCAGTTCTTC. Residues: CASSFSGSPNEQFF. The chain links TRBV5-1 to TRBJ2-1; perhaps TRBD1 as D (5 bases). This CDR3 region has 14 residues. Germline loops: CDR1 SGHRS, CDR2 YFSETQ. V lost 2 bases and J 6 bases, leaving 12 bases between the germline ends.

This clonotype was counted at least ten times. The chain links TRBV30 to TRBJ2-1; no reliable D call. The V and J ends lost 3 bases and 6 bases respectively, with 6 bases between them. The CDR3 spans 11 residues. Germline assignment: CDR1 GTSNPN and CDR2 SVGIG (reference sequence). The CDR3 DNA reads TGTGCCTGGAGCGGGTTCAATGAGCAGTTCTTC. Translating gives CAWSGFNEQFF.

Ten or more counts support this clonotype. The chain links TRBV15 to TRBJ2-3, with D unclear. V lost 4 bases and J lost 0, with 8 bases in between. The germline V gene has CDR1 LNHNV and CDR2 YYDKDF (reference sequence). The CDR3 is made up of 14 amino acids. The CDR3 is CATSTRTSTDTQYF. The CDR3 DNA sequence: TGTGCCACCAGCACCCGAACGAGCACAGATACGCAGTATTTT.